The rows below give T cell receptor beta chains drawn from one sample of a study of blood T cell repertoires in COVID-19. Profiled with immunoSEQ multiplex PCR; TCRdb holds only in-frame clones, not every one. This table holds around 330,000 clones, approximately 91% found once. The specimen sequenced was PBMCs or T cells enriched from blood (not recorded which). These receptor sequences come from a man aged 55 to 70 who had recovered from COVID-19. Each CDR3 is given with its conserved first and last residue. The D gene is left open where the match is weak. Clone size appears in some rows only: once, few, many, or a class for an expanded clone.

clone size	V gene	D gene	J gene	CDR3 DNA	CDR3 protein
.	TRBV6-2/TRBV6-3	TRBD2	TRBJ2-1	TGTGCCAGCAGTTACTTAGGGCGGGGGAATGAGCAGTTCTTC	CASSYLGRGNEQFF
.	TRBV3-1/TRBV3-2	.	TRBJ2-1	TGTGCCAGCAGCCTACTAGCCGGTGAGCAGTTCTTC	CASSLLAGEQFF
.	TRBV7-2	TRBD1	TRBJ2-5	TGTGCCAGCAGCAGACAGGGTGGGGAGACCCAGTACTTC	CASSRQGGETQYF
.	TRBV9	TRBD2	TRBJ2-3	TGTGCCAGCAGCCCTCGGACTAGCGGGGGCAATACGCAGTATTTT	CASSPRTSGGNTQYF
.	TRBV5-4	TRBD1	TRBJ1-2	TGTGCCAGCAGCTTACCAGGGGGCCTTGGCTACACCTTC	CASSLPGGLGYTF
.	TRBV19	TRBD2	TRBJ2-1	TGTGCCAGTGACACGGGACTAGCGGGAGGTAATGAGCAGTTCTTC	CASDTGLAGGNEQFF
.	TRBV30	TRBD2	TRBJ2-3	TGTGCCTGGAGTCACCGGACTAGCCTGAAAGTGGGCACAGATACGCAGTATTTT	CAWSHRTSLKVGTDTQYF
.	TRBV27	.	TRBJ2-5	TGTGCCAGTAGGGCGATGGGGGGCCAAGAGACCCAGTACTTC	CASRAMGGQETQYF
once	TRBV5-1	.	TRBJ1-4	TGCGCCAGCAGCCCCCAGGGTGTTGGGGTTGAAAAACTGTTTTTT	CASSPQGVGVEKLFF
many	TRBV7-2	.	TRBJ2-3	TGTGCCAGCAGCCCCGGGACTGTCCGTAGCACAGATACGCAGTATTTT	CASSPGTVRSTDTQYF
.	TRBV19	TRBD1	TRBJ2-7	TGTGCCAGTAGTGCCCCGGACAGGGGGCGATCCGAGCAGTACTTC	CASSAPDRGRSEQYF
.	TRBV7-9	.	TRBJ1-5	TGTGCCAGCAGCCCGACTGGTTGGCAGCCCCAGCATTTT	CASSPTGWQPQHF
.	TRBV19	.	TRBJ2-1	TGTGCCAGTAAGTACAGGGACGAGAATGAGCAGTTCTTC	CASKYRDENEQFF
.	TRBV19	.	TRBJ1-5	TGTGCCAGTAGCGGACAGCTCATTAGCAATCAGCCCCAGCATTTT	CASSGQLISNQPQHF
few	TRBV19	TRBD2	TRBJ2-7	TGTGCCAGTAGTACTCTAGCGGGAGAATACGAGCAGTACTTC	CASSTLAGEYEQYF
.	TRBV7-9	.	TRBJ1-2	TGTGCCAGCAGTTACAAACAGGGATGGGGCTATGGCTACACCTTC	CASSYKQGWGYGYTF
.	TRBV7-2	.	TRBJ2-6	TGTGCCAGCAGCCAACAGTACAGGGTTGGAGGGGCCAACGTCCTGACTTTC	CASSQQYRVGGANVLTF
.	TRBV7-2	.	TRBJ1-4	TGTGCCAGCAGCTTAGGACAGCTTAATGAAAAACTGTTTTTT	CASSLGQLNEKLFF
.	TRBV28	.	TRBJ2-7	TGTGCCAGCCTAACAGATAACTCCTACGAGCAGTACTTC	CASLTDNSYEQYF
.	TRBV18	TRBD2	TRBJ2-2	TGTGCCAGCTCACCACGGGGATTAGCGGGACTTACCGGGGAGCTGTTTTTT	CASSPRGLAGLTGELFF
.	TRBV5-5	.	TRBJ2-2	TGTGCCAGCAGCTTGACCGCTCTAAACACCGGGGAGCTGTTTTTT	CASSLTALNTGELFF
.	TRBV2	.	TRBJ2-7	TGTGCCAGCAGTGAGTTGCGGGACCCCTACGAGCAGTACTTC	CASSELRDPYEQYF